These T cell receptor beta chains were read from a single sample in a study of OX40 agonist ivuxolimab in advanced cancers. TCRdb keeps only in-frame clones here, not all; method: immunoSEQ multiplex PCR. The table lists about 48,000 clones, around 90% of them singletons. Specimen: CD4+ or CD8+ T cells sorted from blood, collected in a trial of the OX40 agonist ivuxolimab. These receptors were obtained from an adult with an advanced solid tumor such as melanoma, head and neck, liver or kidney cancer. Both conserved end residues are part of each CDR3. D genes are given only for firm matches. Rows give clone size only sometimes, using once, few, many, or a class for an expanded clone.

j_call | clone_size | d_call | v_call | cdr3_nt | cdr3_aa
TRBJ1-1 | NA | TRBD1 | TRBV7-2 | TGTGCCAGCAGCTTCCCGGGACAGAACCCCAGCTTCTTT | CASSFPGQNPSFF
TRBJ1-4 | few | NA | TRBV7-6 | TGTGCCAGCAGCTTAAAAAAGGGCGGTGAAAAACTGTTTTTT | CASSLKKGGEKLFF
TRBJ2-1 | NA | NA | TRBV7-3 | TGTGCCAGCGCCGACCCGACGATGGGAGAGCAGTTCTTC | CASADPTMGEQFF
TRBJ2-1 | NA | NA | TRBV7-9 | TGTGCCAACACAGCCATTTTAGTGGTCCCGGGGCCCTACAATGAGCAGTTCTTC | CANTAILVVPGPYNEQFF
TRBJ1-3 | NA | NA | TRBV30 | TGTGCCTGGGGATACAATAGCGGGTCCATTGGAAACACCATATATTTT | CAWGYNSGSIGNTIYF
TRBJ1-3 | NA | NA | TRBV16 | TGTGCCAGCAGCCGCTCCATGGACAGCAACTCTGGAAACACCATATATTTT | CASSRSMDSNSGNTIYF
TRBJ2-5 | NA | NA | TRBV7-7 | TGTGCCAGCAGCTCTGGGGCTGAGACCCAGTACTTC | CASSSGAETQYF
TRBJ1-4 | NA | NA | TRBV28 | TGTGCCAGCAGTTTATGGGCGGCAACTAATGAAAAACTGTTTTTT | CASSLWAATNEKLFF
TRBJ2-7 | NA | NA | TRBV28 | TGTGCCAGCAGAGACCAGCGGTCTCGGGAGCAGTACTTC | CASRDQRSREQYF
TRBJ2-7 | NA | TRBD2 | TRBV7-8 | TGTGCCAGCAGCCAAAGCGGGGAACTTTACGAGCAGTACTTC | CASSQSGELYEQYF
TRBJ2-7 | NA | NA | TRBV10-1 | TGCGCCAGCAGTGAGGGTCCCTACGAGCAGTACTTC | CASSEGPYEQYF
TRBJ2-7 | few | NA | TRBV5-1 | TGCGCCAGCAGCTTGGGGGGACACCACGAGCAGTACTTC | CASSLGGHHEQYF
TRBJ2-3 | NA | TRBD1 | TRBV30 | TGTGCCTGGAGTGCTGACGGACAGGGTGATCCAGATACGCAGTATTTT | CAWSADGQGDPDTQYF
TRBJ2-2 | NA | NA | TRBV11-2 | TGTGCCAGCAGCCCTCTGAGGCAGGGGACCACCGGGGAGCTGTTTTTT | CASSPLRQGTTGELFF
TRBJ2-7 | once | NA | TRBV6-1 | TGTGCCAGCAGTGAAGTAGGAAGTGGAGTATACGAGCAGTACTTC | CASSEVGSGVYEQYF
TRBJ2-5 | NA | NA | TRBV6-5 | TGTGCCAGCAGCCCCACGGGGGACGGGTGGACCCAGTACTTC | CASSPTGDGWTQYF
TRBJ1-1 | NA | NA | TRBV27 | TGTGCCAGCAGAGGGACGACTGAAGCTTTCTTT | CASRGTTEAFF
TRBJ2-7 | NA | NA | TRBV10-3 | TGTGCCATCAGTGAGTCCGCTAGCCCCTACGAGCAGTACTTC | CAISESASPYEQYF
TRBJ1-2 | NA | NA | TRBV9 | TGTGCCAGCAGCGTAGCGGAGGCCGATGGCTACACCTTC | CASSVAEADGYTF
TRBJ2-7 | medium-sized | TRBD1 | TRBV27 | TGTGCCAGCAGTCCGGGACAGGGTATCTACGAGCAGTACTTC | CASSPGQGIYEQYF
TRBJ2-1 | NA | TRBD2 | TRBV11-3 | TGTGCCAGCAGTCCTACTAGCGGGGTATACAATGAGCAGTTCTTC | CASSPTSGVYNEQFF
TRBJ2-7 | NA | TRBD2 | TRBV7-8 | TGTGCCAGCACCTCCCCGTACAGGGCGCGAACTAGCGGGGGTACCTACGAGCAGTACTTC | CASTSPYRARTSGGTYEQYF
TRBJ2-1 | NA | NA | TRBV5-4 | TGTGCCAGCAGCTTGGGTCCTGAGCAGTTCTTC | CASSLGPEQFF
TRBJ2-7 | NA | TRBD1 | TRBV27 | TGTGCCAGCAGGAAGACAGGGGTTAGTAACGAGCAGTACTTC | CASRKTGVSNEQYF
TRBJ2-7 | NA | NA | TRBV19 | TGTGCCAGTAGGGGGGGTTCCTACGAGCAGTACTTC | CASRGGSYEQYF
TRBJ2-7 | NA | NA | TRBV5-1 | TGCGCCAGCAGCTTCGGACTGAGCGATAACTACGAGCAGTACTTC | CASSFGLSDNYEQYF
TRBJ1-4 | once | TRBD1 | TRBV28 | TGTGCCAGCACCATACAGGGGCGAAGTGAAAAACTGTTTTTT | CASTIQGRSEKLFF
TRBJ2-7 | NA | TRBD2 | TRBV4-2 | TGTGCCAGCAGCCAAGAGGCTAGCGGGGGGGGAATTCTTTACGAGCAGTACTTC | CASSQEASGGGILYEQYF
TRBJ2-7 | NA | NA | TRBV27 | TGTGCCAGCAGTTTTGGAGCCGAGCAGTACTTC | CASSFGAEQYF
TRBJ1-2 | NA | NA | TRBV30 | TGTGCCTGGACCGAATGGGGCGCTAACTATGGCTACACCTTC | CAWTEWGANYGYTF
TRBJ1-2 | NA | TRBD1 | TRBV5-5 | TGTGCCAGCAGCCGCGGACAGGGGGCATTTACGGAGGGCTACACCTTC | CASSRGQGAFTEGYTF
TRBJ2-5 | NA | NA | TRBV2 | TGTGCCAGCAAAGGGACCAACCAAGAGACCCAGTACTTC | CASKGTNQETQYF
TRBJ1-2 | few | TRBD1 | TRBV28 | TGTGCCAGCAGTTTGGGGACAGGGAGGACTGGCTACACCTTC | CASSLGTGRTGYTF
TRBJ2-7 | NA | NA | TRBV27 | TGTGCCAGCAGTTTAGCCCTCTCCTACGAGCAGTACTTC | CASSLALSYEQYF
TRBJ2-7 | once | NA | TRBV2 | TGTGCCAGCAGTCCCACGTCCTACGAGCAGTACTTC | CASSPTSYEQYF
TRBJ1-4 | NA | TRBD1 | TRBV29-1 | TGCAGCGTTGAAGATCGAGGACAGGGCGTGGAAAAACTGTTTTTT | CSVEDRGQGVEKLFF
TRBJ2-7 | once | TRBD1 | TRBV7-9 | TGTGCCAGCAGCTTACAGTTCGGGACAGGGGGCTACGAGCAGTACTTC | CASSLQFGTGGYEQYF
TRBJ2-7 | NA | TRBD2 | TRBV11-2 | TGTGCCAGCAGCTTAGCGGGCGGACTAGGCTCCTACGAGCAGTACTTC | CASSLAGGLGSYEQYF
TRBJ2-1 | NA | NA | TRBV4-1 | TGCGCCAGCAGCCAAGTTTCGGGGAATGAGCAGTTCTTC | CASSQVSGNEQFF
TRBJ1-6 | NA | NA | TRBV6-6 | TGTGCCAGCAGTCCCCTAGGGGCTTCTAATTCACCCCTCCACTTT | CASSPLGASNSPLHF
TRBJ2-2 | NA | NA | TRBV11-2 | TGTGCCAGCAGCTTAGGGGGTCACGACGTGTACACCGGGGAGCTGTTTTTT | CASSLGGHDVYTGELFF
TRBJ2-3 | NA | NA | TRBV13 | TGTGCCAGCAGCTTAGGGTTGGCAGATACGCAGTATTTT | CASSLGLADTQYF
TRBJ1-1 | NA | NA | TRBV19 | TGTGCCAGTACCCCCGAGGCAGCCCTGAACACTGAAGCTTTCTTT | CASTPEAALNTEAFF
TRBJ2-7 | NA | NA | TRBV6-1 | TGTGCCAGCAGTGAAGCGGGGCTTTACGAGCAGTACTTC | CASSEAGLYEQYF
TRBJ1-2 | NA | NA | TRBV5-4 | TGTGCCAGCAGCTTGGAAGGGTTGAGAGGGGATGGCTACACCTTC | CASSLEGLRGDGYTF
TRBJ2-7 | NA | TRBD1 | TRBV9 | TGTGCCAGCAGCGAAGGGACAGGGTCCTTCTCCTACGAGCAGTACTTC | CASSEGTGSFSYEQYF
TRBJ2-2 | NA | TRBD1 | TRBV11-2 | TGTGCCAGCAGCTTAGATCCTGGGGACAGGGCCCCCGGGGAGCTGTTTTTT | CASSLDPGDRAPGELFF
TRBJ1-5 | NA | NA | TRBV6-1 | TGTGCCAGCAGTGATTGGTTGGGTCAGCCCCAGCATTTT | CASSDWLGQPQHF
TRBJ1-5 | few | NA | TRBV7-2 | TGTGCCAGCAGCATCGGACAGAATCAGCCCCAGCATTTT | CASSIGQNQPQHF
TRBJ2-1 | NA | NA | TRBV7-9 | TGTGCCAGCAGCGCTACAGGTTACAATGAGCAGTTCTTC | CASSATGYNEQFF
TRBJ1-2 | NA | NA | TRBV20-1 | TGCAGTGCTAGAGGCTCGGGCGGCTACACCTTC | CSARGSGGYTF
TRBJ2-1 | NA | TRBD2 | TRBV9 | TGTGCCAGCTCGGGGGGGCTCTCCTACAATGAGCAGTTCTTC | CASSGGLSYNEQFF